The 21 T cell receptor beta chains below come from one sample, sequenced in a study of human thymus T cells. Resections were taken during corrective heart surgery, and the thymus tissue came from these. Libraries were prepared by immunoSEQ multiplex PCR; TCRdb keeps only in-frame clonotypes and omits some of them. This sample has some 130,000 clones, with about 95% found just once. The sequencing sample was made of thymus tissue. Receptors originate from a boy under two years old with a congenital heart defect but otherwise immunologically healthy.

The V and J genes are TRBV7-9 and TRBJ2-2; D unresolved. Germline CDR1 SEHNR, CDR2 FQNEAQ (reference sequence). The germline V and J ends were trimmed by 4 bases and 6 bases, with 9 bases remaining between them. The CDR3 loop spans 13 amino acids. The CDR3 DNA is TGTGCCAGCAGCTCCCTAGGACCCGGGGAGCTGTTTTTT. Translated: CASSSLGPGELFF.

The J gene is TRBJ2-2, the V gene TRBV30; 11 positions agree with TRBD1. With V trimmed by 1 base and J by 4 bases, 8 bases remained unmatched. The CDR3 extends over 17 amino acids. From germline, CDR1 is GTSNPN and CDR2 SVGIG (reference sequence). CDR3 protein: CAWSAEGQGEGTGELFF. CDR3 bases: TGTGCCTGGAGTGCCGAGGGACAGGGGGAGGGCACCGGGGAGCTGTTTTTT. Combining the CDR3 with reference TRBV30 and TRBJ2-2 gives the whole variable domain SQTIHQWPATLVQPVGSPLSLECTVEGTSNPNLYWYRQAAGRGLQLLFYSVGIGQISSEVPQNLSASRPQDRQFILSSKKLLLSDSGFYLCAWSAEGQGEGTGELFFGEGSRLTVL.

The rearrangement links TRBV6-5 to TRBJ1-2, with 10 positions matching TRBD1. The CDR3 spans 15 residues. Per the germline V gene, CDR1 is MNHEY and CDR2 is SVGAGI. Trimming cost V 5 bases and J 4 bases; bases outside gene matches: 7. CDR3 nucleotides: TGTGCCAGCAGTCTTCGACAGGGGGCGATCTATGGCTACACCTTC. This gives the protein CASSLRQGAIYGYTF.

The rearrangement links TRBV7-9 to TRBJ2-2, with TRBD1 as a possible D gene (6 bases). The V and J ends lost 2 bases and 4 bases respectively, with 14 bases between them. CDR1 and CDR2 from the germline V gene are SEHNR and FQNEAQ (reference sequence). The CDR3 totals 16 residues. The CDR3 region has the DNA TGTGCCAGCAGCTTATTTCAGGGGAGAAGCACCGGGGAGCTGTTTTTT. It specifies CASSLFQGRSTGELFF.

CDR3 nucleotides: TGTGCCAGTAGTAACGGACAGCCCGGCTACAATGAGCAGTTCTTC. Translation gives CASSNGQPGYNEQFF. The J gene is TRBJ2-1, the V gene TRBV19; TRBD1 might be the D (6 bases). Germline CDR1 LNHDA, CDR2 SQIVND (reference sequence). The V end lost 4 bases, the J end lost 3 bases, and 13 bases lay between the germline ends. The CDR3 loop spans 15 amino acids. The full variable domain, its missing parts supplied by reference TRBV19 and TRBJ2-1, is DGGITQSPKYLFRKEGQNVTLSCEQNLNHDAMYWYRQDPGQGLRLIYYSQIVNDFQKGDIAEGYSVSREKKESFPLTVTSAQKNPTAFYLCASSNGQPGYNEQFFGPGTRLTVL.

V is TRBV5-1 and J is TRBJ2-7; TRBD1 or TRBD2 may be the D gene (5 bases each). V was pared by 1 base and J by 3 bases, with 11 bases between. This CDR3 region has 14 residues. CDR1 SGHRS and CDR2 YFSETQ come from the germline V gene. The CDR3 reads CASSLPGTLYEQYF. The CDR3 DNA reads as TGCGCCAGCAGCTTGCCCGGGACCCTCTACGAGCAGTACTTC.

This clone came up once. J is TRBJ2-7 and V is TRBV27; D remains ambiguous. The CDR3 is 15 residues long. CDR1 MNHEY and CDR2 SMNVEV come from the germline V gene (reference sequence). Trimming left V 5 bases short and J 2 bases short, with 16 bases between. The DNA of the CDR3 is TGTGCCAGCAGTCCCACGCCGTCATACGCCTACGAGCAGTACTTC. Translating it yields CASSPTPSYAYEQYF.

The chain employs TRBV2 and TRBJ2-7; 7 positions match TRBD2. The length of the CDR3 is 14 residues. Germline CDR1 SNHLY, CDR2 FYNNEI. V was pared by 7 bases and J by 2 bases, with 8 bases of the junction left unmatched. The CDR3 protein is CASIRGTIPYEQYF. CDR3 in DNA: TGTGCCAGCATTCGGGGGACTATTCCCTACGAGCAGTACTTC.

This clone has only one observation. The CDR3 nucleotides are TGTGCCAGTAGTATGCGTAGCGCTAAGCAAGAGACCCAGTACTTC. Its translation: CASSMRSAKQETQYF. The V gene is TRBV19, the J gene TRBJ2-5; D might be TRBD2 (5 bases). Germline-derived CDR1 and CDR2 are LNHDA and SQIVND (reference sequence). The V end lost 3 bases, the J end lost 2 bases, and 13 bases lay between the germline ends. The CDR3 has 15 amino acids.

This chain's CDR3 is CATSREPPRQGREKLFF. In DNA, the CDR3 is TGTGCCACCAGCAGAGAACCGCCTAGACAGGGGAGAGAAAAACTGTTTTTT. The rearrangement links TRBV15 to TRBJ1-4, with 8 nucleotides matching TRBD1. The CDR3 consists of 17 residues. V lost 0 bases and J lost 8; bases outside the gene matches: 11. Germline CDR1 reads LNHNV; CDR2 reads YYDKDF (reference sequence).

The chain has TRBV4-3 and TRBJ2-3; 9 positions agree with TRBD2. This CDR3 has 16 amino acids. CDR1 and CDR2 from the germline V gene are LGHNA and YSLEER. V lost 1 base and J lost 3; bases outside the gene matches: 5. The chain's CDR3 is CASSQGLAGRTDTQYF. The CDR3 DNA sequence: TGCGCCAGCAGCCAAGGCCTAGCGGGAAGAACAGATACGCAGTATTTT.

The chain combines TRBV18 with TRBJ2-5; 10 positions match TRBD2. This CDR3 spans 17 amino acids. Germline V CDR1 and CDR2: KGHSH, LQKENI. V was clipped by 2 bases and J by 2 bases; unmatched bases: 8. The CDR3 sequence: CASSPAKRGGRQETQYF. Written as DNA, the CDR3 is TGTGCCAGCTCACCAGCCAAGCGGGGGGGACGGCAAGAGACCCAGTACTTC.

The V gene is TRBV7-2, the J gene TRBJ1-4; D not resolved. V lost 0 bases to trimming and J lost 7 bases, with 12 bases between them. The CDR3 runs 15 residues. Germline CDR1 is SGHTA and CDR2 is FQGNSA. CDR3 DNA: TGTGCCAGCAGCTTAGCCGAGGCACGACGTGAAAAACTGTTTTTT. Its protein is CASSLAEARREKLFF.

This clone was found once. The chain is built from TRBV25-1 and TRBJ2-7; either TRBD1 or TRBD2 may supply D (5 bases each). The germline CDR1 and CDR2 sequences are MGHDK and SYGVNS. V gave up 3 bases and J gave up 2 bases, with 11 bases separating them. The CDR3 consists of 14 residues. This CDR3 reads CASSEGTETYEQYF. CDR3 sequence (DNA): TGTGCCAGCAGTGAGGGGACGGAAACCTACGAGCAGTACTTC.

In its sample, this clone was seen a few times. The chain has TRBV18 and TRBJ1-2; no clear D gene. The germline V gene encodes CDR1 KGHSH and CDR2 LQKENI. Trimming took off 6 bases at V and 7 bases at J, with 18 bases between the two ends. This CDR3 contains 14 residues. For the CDR3, the DNA is TGTGCCAGCTCCCCCGTTCCCCTGGGCGGTGGCTACACCTTC. Translating gives CASSPVPLGGGYTF.

The chain joins TRBV19 to TRBJ1-6; maybe TRBD1 (6 bases). V lost 2 bases and J lost 10, with 27 bases in between. The germline gives CDR1 LNHDA, CDR2 SQIVND (reference sequence). CDR3 length equals 19 residues. CDR3 coding DNA: TGTGCCAGTAGTATAAGGGGCCCTAGCCGGGACAATCGGAACTCACCCCTCCACTTT. Its translation: CASSIRGPSRDNRNSPLHF.

The chain uses TRBV2 and TRBJ2-7; tentatively, D is TRBD2 (6 bases). Germline CDR1 SNHLY, CDR2 FYNNEI. This CDR3 has 16 residues. V lost 6 bases to trimming and J lost 4 bases, with 22 bases between them. Written as DNA, the CDR3 is TGTGCCAGCAGCGTTCCGACTAGGCAGGAGGGGTACGAGCAGTACTTC. It yields the protein CASSVPTRQEGYEQYF.

The chain combines TRBV29-1 with TRBJ2-3; D not certain. CDR1 SQVTM and CDR2 ANQGSEA come from the germline V gene. V dropped 6 bases and J dropped 6 bases, with 13 bases sitting between them. This CDR3 is 12 amino acids long. This CDR3 is CSVETYQDTQYF. The CDR3 DNA sequence: TGCAGCGTAGAGACATATCAGGATACGCAGTATTTT.

The chain couples TRBV28 to TRBJ2-7, with 8 nucleotides matching TRBD2. V gave up 3 bases and J gave up 0 bases; unmatched junction bases: 13. The CDR3 covers 18 residues. Germline V lookup: CDR1 MDHEN, CDR2 SYDVKM. The CDR3 sequence: CASSFERSGGPSSYEQYF. Written as DNA, the CDR3 is TGTGCCAGCAGTTTTGAGAGGAGCGGGGGCCCCAGCTCCTACGAGCAGTACTTC.

This chain uses TRBV4-3 with TRBJ2-6, with D possibly called TRBD1 or TRBD2 (5 bases each). CDR1 is LGHNA and CDR2 is YSLEER in the germline V gene. V lost 0 bases, J lost 0 bases, and 15 bases lay in between. The CDR3 runs 19 residues. The CDR3 bases are TGCGCCAGCAGCCAAGACGGGACGATCAAGGACTCTGGGGCCAACGTCCTGACTTTC. This encodes CASSQDGTIKDSGANVLTF.

In its sample, this clone was seen once. The V and J genes are TRBV6-5 and TRBJ1-1, with D uncertain. V was clipped by 2 bases and J by 7 bases, with 17 bases between them. The CDR3 covers 15 residues. The germline CDR1 and CDR2 sequences are MNHEY and SVGAGI. The CDR3 region has the DNA TGTGCCAGCAGTTACGCGAGAACCCGGGGAAATGAAGCTTTCTTT. It specifies CASSYARTRGNEAFF.